This entry concerns a single T cell receptor (beta chain). Its antigen is as yet unknown. Using immunoSEQ multiplex PCR, the repertoire was profiled, and TCRdb retains in-frame clones only, with some absent. The repertoire holds around 110,000 clones, with just over 90% as singletons. This entry belongs to a study of graft-versus-host responses after intestinal transplantation. General observations from the study: Recipient marrow harbored GvH clones, some of which surfaced first in ileum or blood.

This sample comprised unstimulated CD4+ T cells sorted from spleen or lymph node cells, obtained before intestinal transplant. The receptor was derived from a human donor who received an intestinal transplant.

The CDR3 region is CASSFSGTATGELFF. Written as DNA, the CDR3 is TGTGCCAGCAGTTTTAGCGGGACGGCCACCGGGGAGCTGTTTTTT. V is TRBV27 and J is TRBJ2-2; 8 nucleotides align to TRBD2. Germline CDR1 MNHEY, CDR2 SMNVEV (reference sequence). This CDR3 comprises 15 residues. V gave up 3 bases and J gave up 4 bases; unmatched junction bases: 4.